Listed below are T cell receptor beta chains from one sample, sequenced in a study of blood T cell repertoires in COVID-19. Only in-frame clones appear in the TCRdb table, and some are missing; sequencing was by immunoSEQ multiplex PCR. The sample holds 200,000 to 250,000 clones, almost 90% seen once. The sample was peripheral blood. These receptors came from a man older than 75 with acute or convalescent COVID-19. CDR3s include the opening cysteine and the closing phenylalanine or tryptophan. A D gene is named only where the DNA matches it firmly. The size of a clone is reported for some rows only, either as once, few or many, or as a class for expanded clones.

14	NA	TRBV5-1	NA	TRBJ1-1	TGCGCCAGCAGCTGGGGGGAATCGGGGACTGAAGCTTTCTTT	CASSWGESGTEAFF
15	NA	TRBV5-5	NA	TRBJ1-3	TGTGCCAGCAGCCCCTGGGGGGTTACTGGAAACACCATATATTTT	CASSPWGVTGNTIYF
15	NA	TRBV2	NA	TRBJ2-3	TGTGCCAGCAGTGCCAGCGGGTCCTTCCGGGATACGCAGTATTTT	CASSASGSFRDTQYF
14	once	TRBV2	NA	TRBJ2-5	TGTGCCAGCAGTTATACAGGGATTGGAGAGACCCAGTACTTC	CASSYTGIGETQYF
15	NA	TRBV5-1	TRBD2	TRBJ2-7	TGCGCCAGCAGCTTGGGTTCTAGCGGGAGTTACGAGCAGTACTTC	CASSLGSSGSYEQYF
17	NA	TRBV28	NA	TRBJ2-3	TGTGCCAGCAGTTACCCCCGCGGACTACTCGGCACAGATACGCAGTATTTT	CASSYPRGLLGTDTQYF
13	NA	TRBV28	NA	TRBJ1-5	TGTGCCAGCAGTTTATTTCCTCTGGCCATACAGCATTTT	CASSLFPLAIQHF
15	NA	TRBV9	TRBD1	TRBJ2-2	TGTGCCAGCAGTAGGGGACAGCCGAACACCGGGGAGCTGTTTTTT	CASSRGQPNTGELFF
14	NA	TRBV3-1/TRBV3-2	NA	TRBJ2-5	TGTGCCAGCAGCCAAGAACTCACGCAAGAGACCCAGTACTTC	CASSQELTQETQYF
15	NA	TRBV9	NA	TRBJ1-6	TGTGCCAGCAGCGTAGGGGGGGGCCGTGAATCACCCCTCCACTTT	CASSVGGGRESPLHF
15	NA	TRBV5-1	TRBD1	TRBJ1-6	TGCGCCAGCAGCCAGGCCCAGGGGGCGACTAGGACCCTCCACTTT	CASSQAQGATRTLHF